One and the same sample provided the 13 T cell receptor beta chains below, sequenced in a study of PD-L1 blockade in urothelial cancer (dated by TCRdb to about 2017). Library preparation was by the immunoSEQ multiplex PCR assay. In its TCRdb copy, this immuneACCESS table keeps in-frame sequences only and misses some clones. Where compared with another copy, unresolved V genes explain less than half of these, and the others have no known cause. The sample contains tens of thousands of clones, around 88% of them found a single time. In total, the top ten clones hold approximately 14% of the sample. The time point label for this specimen denotes: pretreatment peripheral blood. Sequenced material: PBMCs, taken around atezolizumab (anti-PD-L1) treatment. The receptors stem from a woman aged 55-69 years with urothelial cancer.

The chain has TRBV15 and TRBJ2-7; 9 nucleotides line up with TRBD2. CDR3 length: 16 residues. Trimming at V came to 0 bases and at J to 3 bases, leaving 6 bases not matched to a gene. Per germline, CDR1 LNHNV and CDR2 YYDKDF (reference sequence). The chain's CDR3 is CATSRERSGRSYEQYF. CDR3 in DNA: TGTGCCACCAGCAGAGAAAGGAGCGGGAGGAGCTACGAGCAGTACTTC.

V is TRBV27 and J is TRBJ1-1, with 8 bases identical to TRBD1. The CDR3 contains 16 residues. V lost 5 bases, J lost 3 bases, and 11 bases stayed unmatched. Germline V gene sequence: CDR1 MNHEY, CDR2 SMNVEV (reference sequence). CDR3 region: CASSTQGANDHTEAFF. As DNA, the CDR3 is TGTGCCAGCAGTACGCAGGGGGCGAACGACCACACTGAAGCTTTCTTT.

The rearrangement joins TRBV7-2 to TRBJ1-6; the D gene is possibly TRBD1 (6 bases). Trimming removed 1 base from V and 10 bases from J, with 17 bases in between. Germline values: CDR1 SGHTA, CDR2 FQGNSA. The CDR3 covers 16 residues. CDR3 DNA: TGTGCCAGCAGCTTAGGGGCTACAGGGCCTGGGTCACCCCTCCACTTT. Translation gives CASSLGATGPGSPLHF.

V usage is TRBV5-1 and J usage is TRBJ2-1, with TRBD1 matching 7 bases. Germline trimming cut 3 bases from V and 3 bases from J; bases unmatched to any gene: 6. Germline CDR1 reads SGHRS; CDR2 reads YFSETQ. The CDR3 spans 15 residues. In DNA, the CDR3 is TGCGCCAGCAGCTCGACAGGGACCAACTACAATGAGCAGTTCTTC. It codes for CASSSTGTNYNEQFF.

V is TRBV29-1 and J is TRBJ2-2; 7 bases align to TRBD1. Germline V gene data show CDR1 as SQVTM and CDR2 as ANQGSEA. Losses at the gene ends were 6 bases for V and 0 bases for J; bases not matched to a gene: 4. This CDR3 is 14 amino acids long. CDR3 nucleotides: TGCAGCGTGGGACAGTCCCCGAACACCGGGGAGCTGTTTTTT. This codes for CSVGQSPNTGELFF.

The chain combines TRBV23-1 with TRBJ2-1; 8 bases match TRBD2. TRBV23-1 is known as an ORF, though its function is uncertain. Germline trimming cut 0 bases from V and 4 bases from J; bases unmatched to any gene: 8. The length of the CDR3 is 17 residues. The CDR3 protein is CASSQSGRGGPYNEQFF. DNA of the CDR3: TGCGCCAGCAGTCAATCGGGTCGGGGGGGGCCGTACAATGAGCAGTTCTTC.

J is TRBJ2-5 and V is TRBV10-2; 7 positions match TRBD1. CDR1 WSHSY and CDR2 SAAADI come from the germline V gene. This CDR3 is built from 13 residues. V lost 5 bases, J lost 5 bases, and 5 bases stayed unmatched. The CDR3 DNA follows: TGCGCCAGCAGTTGGACAGGTTTGGAGACCCAGTACTTC. It specifies CASSWTGLETQYF.

CDR3 bases: TGTGCCAGCAGCTCTATAGCGGGGGGCAATGAGCAGTTCTTC. This encodes CASSSIAGGNEQFF. The V and J genes are TRBV7-2 and TRBJ2-1; 10 nucleotides align to TRBD2. V shed 4 bases, J shed 6 bases, and the junction held 3 bases outside the gene matches. The CDR3 consists of 14 residues. Germline lookup yields CDR1 SGHTA and CDR2 FQGNSA.

This rearrangement joins TRBV9 to TRBJ2-7; 11 nucleotides align to TRBD1. The CDR3 length is 14 residues. The junction had 5 bases not matched to a gene; V was cut back by 4 bases and J by 5 bases. CDR1 and CDR2 from the germline V gene are SGDLS and YYNGEE. The CDR3 DNA reads TGTGCCAGCAGCTCAGGACAGGGGGCCGACGAGCAGTACTTC. This translates into CASSSGQGADEQYF.

This chain connects TRBV7-6 to TRBJ2-7; TRBD1 agrees at 7 bases. Losses at the gene ends were 5 bases for V and 3 bases for J; bases not matched to a gene: 7. CDR1 and CDR2 (germline): SGHVS, FNYEAQ. The CDR3 spans 14 residues. Here the CDR3 DNA reads TGTGCCAGCAGCCCCCAATGGGACAGCTACGAGCAGTACTTC. Residues: CASSPQWDSYEQYF.

This chain links TRBV18 with TRBJ2-7; perhaps TRBD2 as D (7 bases). CDR3 length: 14 residues. V gave up 6 bases and J gave up 6 bases, with 18 bases separating them. Germline loops: CDR1 KGHSH, CDR2 LQKENI. CDR3 region: CASSTGPGGPEQYF. CDR3 in DNA: TGTGCCAGCTCCACCGGGCCCGGGGGGCCCGAGCAGTACTTC. Supplemented by reference TRBV18 and TRBJ2-7, the full variable domain reads NAGVMQNPRHLVRRRGQEARLRCSPMKGHSHVYWYRQLPEEGLKFMVYLQKENIIDESGMPKERFSAEFPKEGPSILRIQQVVRGDSAAYFCASSTGPGGPEQYFGPGTRLTVT.

V and J are TRBV11-2 and TRBJ2-7, with no clear D. Trimming shortened V by 1 base and J by 3 bases, and 10 bases separated the two germline ends. Per germline, CDR1 SGHAT and CDR2 FQNNGV. CDR3 length: 14 amino acids. CDR3: CASSLAGSHYEQYF. The CDR3, as DNA: TGTGCCAGCAGCTTAGCAGGCAGCCACTACGAGCAGTACTTC.

This chain links TRBV11-1 with TRBJ2-7, with D tentatively TRBD1 (5 bases). Deletions cut 4 bases from V and 3 bases from J, with 16 bases between. This CDR3 spans 15 amino acids. Germline CDR1 and CDR2: SGHAT and FQDESV (reference sequence). DNA for the CDR3: TGTGCCAGCAGCTACGACAGTGCTACACTCTACGAGCAGTACTTC. Amino acids: CASSYDSATLYEQYF.